There are many counts of the clone carrying this T cell receptor beta chain. Its antigen remains unknown. The data derive from a study of CD8 T cells in ankylosing spondylitis. One entry per CDR3 protein, called by TCRdb with MiXCR from the 5' RACE reads. The repertoire holds around 890,000 distinct CDR3 sequences, with about 11% as singletons. Notes on the study in general: Characteristic, it appeared, of ankylosing spondylitis blood was a TCR beta motif of seven or eight highly homologous variants.

The CDR3 loop spans 15 amino acids. The V gene end was trimmed by 5 bases and the J gene end by 2 bases; junction bases not matched to a gene: 12. Germline V gene sequence: CDR1 DFQATT, CDR2 SNEGSKA (reference sequence). The source of this sequence is a male donor with ankylosing spondylitis. The chain links TRBV20-1 to TRBJ2-7; 7 bases are shared with TRBD1. Input material: blood, either unsorted or a sorted T cell fraction (not recorded which). CDR3: CSAPKTGTVTYEQYF. The CDR3 nucleotides are TGCAGTGCTCCTAAAACCGGGACAGTGACCTACGAGCAGTACTTC.